This T cell receptor (beta chain) appears in the sequencing data of a study of blood T cell repertoires in COVID-19. Study at large: The United States, Italy and Spain supplied acute and convalescent COVID-19 samples. The analysed material was cDNA or gDNA that came from T cells, B-cell-depleted T cells, or PBMCs.

Original data processing: Amplified reference gene primers provided the basis for estimating nucleated cell counts. Assay used: immunoSEQ multiplex PCR; TCRdb lists only in-frame clones, some missing. That table furnishes V, J and clone size, whereas the DNA furnished D and trimming. Among under 140,000 clones listed, approximately 90% were seen once. Germline V CDR1 and CDR2: MNHEY, SVGAGI. There are 14 residues in the CDR3. The trim removed 6 bases at V and 6 bases at J, leaving 8 bases unmatched. This clonotype was sampled from a woman between 45 and 60 years old with acute or convalescent COVID-19. The chain has TRBV6-5 and TRBJ2-1, with 7 positions matching TRBD1. The sequenced sample consisted of peripheral blood. CDR3 protein: CASRRQGIINEQFF. CDR3 bases: TGTGCCAGCAGAAGACAGGGAATTATCAATGAGCAGTTCTTC.